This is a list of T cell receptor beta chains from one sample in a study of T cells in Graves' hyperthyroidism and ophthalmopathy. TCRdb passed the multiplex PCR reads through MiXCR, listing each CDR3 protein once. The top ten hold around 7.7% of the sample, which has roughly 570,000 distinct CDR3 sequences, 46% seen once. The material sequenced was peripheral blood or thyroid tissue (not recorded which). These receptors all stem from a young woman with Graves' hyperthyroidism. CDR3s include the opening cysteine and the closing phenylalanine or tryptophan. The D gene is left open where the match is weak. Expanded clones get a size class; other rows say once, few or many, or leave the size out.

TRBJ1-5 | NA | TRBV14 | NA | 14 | CASSRYGDRQPQHF | TGTGCCAGCAGCCGTTACGGGGACCGACAGCCCCAGCATTTT
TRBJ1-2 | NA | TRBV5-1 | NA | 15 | CASGSGQPVEYGYTF | TGCGCCAGCGGTTCCGGACAGCCGGTGGAGTATGGCTACACCTTC
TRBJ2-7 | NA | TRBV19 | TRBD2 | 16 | CASSISGRRTSGEQYF | TGTGCCAGTAGTATTTCGGGGCGACGGACTAGCGGCGAGCAGTACTTC
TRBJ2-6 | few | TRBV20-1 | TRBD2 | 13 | CSAWTSGAYVLTF | TGCAGTGCCTGGACTAGCGGGGCCTACGTCCTGACTTTC
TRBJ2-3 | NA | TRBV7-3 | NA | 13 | CASSLIREDTQYF | TGTGCCAGCAGCTTAATTCGGGAGGATACGCAGTATTTT
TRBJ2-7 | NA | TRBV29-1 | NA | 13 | CSLAGTSSYEQYF | TGCAGCTTAGCCGGGACCAGCTCCTACGAGCAGTACTTC
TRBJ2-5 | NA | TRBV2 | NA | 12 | CASSDWQEAQYF | TGCGCCAGCAGTGACTGGCAGGAGGCCCAGTACTTC
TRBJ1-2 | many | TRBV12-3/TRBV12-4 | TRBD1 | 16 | CASSNSIGQGRDGYTF | TGTGCCAGCAGTAATTCCATTGGACAGGGAAGGGATGGCTACACCTTC
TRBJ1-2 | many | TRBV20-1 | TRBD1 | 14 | CSATNRGTQYGYTF | TGCAGTGCTACAAACAGGGGAACCCAATATGGCTACACCTTC
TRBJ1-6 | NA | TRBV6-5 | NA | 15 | CASSITDRRSSPLHF | TGTGCCAGCAGTATAACGGACCGACGGAGTTCACCCCTCCACTTT
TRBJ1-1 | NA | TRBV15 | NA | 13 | CATSRQVGTEAFF | TGTGCCACCAGCAGACAAGTGGGCACTGAAGCTTTCTTT
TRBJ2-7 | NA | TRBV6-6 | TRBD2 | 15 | CASTKLAGAHYEQYF | TGTGCCAGCACTAAACTAGCGGGAGCGCACTACGAGCAGTACTTC
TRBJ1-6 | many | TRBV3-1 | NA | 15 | CASSPPGVLHSPLHF | TGTGCCAGCAGCCCCCCAGGAGTTCTACATTCGCCCCTCCACTTT
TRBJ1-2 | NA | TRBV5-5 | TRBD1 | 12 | CASSGDRDTYTF | TGTGCCAGCAGCGGCGACAGGGACACCTACACCTTC
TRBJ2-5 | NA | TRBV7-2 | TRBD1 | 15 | CASSRRGTGSGAQYF | TGTGCCAGCAGCCGCAGGGGGACAGGCAGTGGGGCCCAGTACTTC
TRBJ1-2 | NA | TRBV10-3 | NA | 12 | CAISDRRNGYTF | TGTGCCATCAGTGACAGAAGGAATGGCTACACCTTC
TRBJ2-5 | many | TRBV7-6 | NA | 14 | CASSFRLGTETQYF | TGTGCCAGCAGCTTCCGGCTAGGCACAGAGACCCAGTACTTC
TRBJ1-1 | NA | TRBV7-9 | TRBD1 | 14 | CASSLGTEDTEAFF | TGTGCCAGCAGCTTGGGGACAGAAGACACTGAAGCTTTCTTT
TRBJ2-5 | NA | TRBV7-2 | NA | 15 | CASSLDGTWIQPQYF | TGTGCCAGCAGCTTGGATGGGACGTGGATTCAGCCCCAGTACTTC
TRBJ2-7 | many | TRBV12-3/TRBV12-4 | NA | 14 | CASSFVARAYEQYF | TGTGCCAGCAGTTTCGTCGCTCGGGCCTACGAGCAGTACTTC
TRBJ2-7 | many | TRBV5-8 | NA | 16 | CASSSARQSLGDEQYF | TGTGCCAGCAGCTCGGCCCGACAGTCCCTGGGGGACGAGCAGTACTTC
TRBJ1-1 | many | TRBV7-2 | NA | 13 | CASSLARGTEAFF | TGTGCCAGCAGCTTAGCTCGGGGCACTGAAGCTTTCTTT
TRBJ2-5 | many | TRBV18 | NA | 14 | CASSALRFQETQYF | TGTGCCAGTTCCGCTTTGCGGTTCCAAGAGACCCAGTACTTC
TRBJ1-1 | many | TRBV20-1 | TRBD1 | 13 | CSATGTVNTEAFF | TGCAGTGCTACGGGGACAGTGAACACTGAAGCTTTCTTT
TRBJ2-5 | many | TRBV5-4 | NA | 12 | CASSFSDRTQYF | TGTGCCAGCAGCTTTAGCGACAGGACCCAGTACTTC
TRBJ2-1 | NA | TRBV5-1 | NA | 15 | CASSLGGQSYNEQFF | TGCGCCAGCAGCTTGGGGGGGCAGTCCTACAATGAGCAGTTCTTC
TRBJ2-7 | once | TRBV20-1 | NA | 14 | CSASTSASSYEQYF | TGCAGTGCCTCTACTTCCGCAAGTTCCTACGAGCAGTACTTC
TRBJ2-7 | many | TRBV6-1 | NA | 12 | CATRYLTYEQYF | TGTGCCACCAGATACCTAACGTACGAGCAGTACTTC
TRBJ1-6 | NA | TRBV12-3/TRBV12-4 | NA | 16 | CASTSQLPSYNSPLHF | TGTGCCAGCACCTCCCAGCTACCCTCCTATAATTCACCCCTCCACTTT
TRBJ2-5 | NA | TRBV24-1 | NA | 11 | CSPGGLETQYF | TGTTCCCCCGGGGGGCTTGAGACCCAGTACTTC
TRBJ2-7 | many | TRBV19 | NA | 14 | CASSSMTDSYEQYF | TGTGCCAGTAGTTCAATGACAGACTCCTACGAGCAGTACTTC
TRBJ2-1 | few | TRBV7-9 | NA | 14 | CASQRNSPGDEQFF | TGTGCCAGCCAGAGGAACAGTCCAGGGGATGAGCAGTTCTTC
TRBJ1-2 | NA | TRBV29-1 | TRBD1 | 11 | CSVRQGSGYTF | TGCAGCGTTAGACAGGGCAGCGGCTACACCTTC
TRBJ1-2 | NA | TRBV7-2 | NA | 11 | CASSLRGGSSF | TGTGCCAGCAGCCTCCGTGGGGGAAGTTCCTTC
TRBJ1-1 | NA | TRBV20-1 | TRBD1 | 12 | CSSDRVKTEAFF | TGCAGTTCGGACAGGGTTAAGACTGAAGCTTTCTTT
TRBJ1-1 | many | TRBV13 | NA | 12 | CASSPANTEAFF | TGTGCCAGCAGCCCCGCTAACACTGAAGCTTTCTTT
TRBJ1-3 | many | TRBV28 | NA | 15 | CASSLPTESGNTIYF | TGTGCCAGCAGTTTACCAACTGAATCTGGAAACACCATATATTTT
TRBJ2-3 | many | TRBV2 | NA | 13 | CASSRAGEDTQYF | TGTGCCAGCAGTAGGGCGGGCGAAGATACGCAGTATTTT
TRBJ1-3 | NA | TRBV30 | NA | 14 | CAAGWMTMGNTIYF | TGTGCCGCTGGCTGGATGACTATGGGAAACACCATATATTTT
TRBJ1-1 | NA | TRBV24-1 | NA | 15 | CATSDGGEGDTEAFF | TGTGCCACCAGTGATGGGGGCGAAGGGGACACTGAAGCTTTCTTT
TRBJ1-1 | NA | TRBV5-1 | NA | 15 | CASSLELAGVTEAFF | TGCGCCAGCAGCTTGGAGCTAGCGGGAGTCACTGAAGCTTTCTTT
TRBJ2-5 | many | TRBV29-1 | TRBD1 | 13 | CSVRTGQGETQYF | TGCAGCGTGAGGACAGGGCAAGGAGAGACCCAGTACTTC
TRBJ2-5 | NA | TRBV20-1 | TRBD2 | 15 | CSASRTSGIGETQYF | TGCAGTGCTAGTAGGACTAGCGGGATCGGAGAGACCCAGTACTTC
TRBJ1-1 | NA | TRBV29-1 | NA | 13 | CSVETGIGTEAFF | TGCAGCGTGGAAACAGGGATAGGGACTGAAGCTTTCTTT
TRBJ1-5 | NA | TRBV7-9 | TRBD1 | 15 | CASSLVGQGGQPQHF | TGTGCCAGCAGCTTAGTCGGACAGGGGGGGCAGCCCCAGCATTTT
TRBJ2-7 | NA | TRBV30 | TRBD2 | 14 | CACRLAGANYEQYF | TGTGCCTGCAGGCTAGCGGGGGCAAACTACGAGCAGTACTTC
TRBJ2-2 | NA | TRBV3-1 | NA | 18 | CASSPWQGGTGNTGELFF | TGTGCCAGCAGCCCCTGGCAGGGGGGAACTGGGAACACCGGGGAGCTGTTTTTT
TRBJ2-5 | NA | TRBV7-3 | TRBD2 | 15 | CASSPSAGGADTQYF | TGTGCCAGCAGCCCTTCAGCGGGAGGGGCAGATACGCAGTACTTC
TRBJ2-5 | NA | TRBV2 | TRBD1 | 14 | CASRPGTGQETQYF | TGTGCCAGCAGACCCGGGACAGGGCAAGAGACCCAGTACTTC
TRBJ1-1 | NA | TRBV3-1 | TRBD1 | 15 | CASSPTDRANTEAFF | TGTGCCAGCAGCCCGACGGACAGGGCGAACACTGAAGCTTTCTTT
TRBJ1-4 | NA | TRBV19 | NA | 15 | CASRGGGRLREKLFF | TGTGCCAGTAGGGGAGGGGGGCGCCTTCGTGAAAAACTGTTTTTT
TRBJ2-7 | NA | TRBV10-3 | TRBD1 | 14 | CAISLGDRGKEQYF | TGTGCCATCAGCCTGGGGGACAGGGGGAAGGAGCAGTACTTC
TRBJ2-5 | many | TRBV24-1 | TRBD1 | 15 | CATSDLQGAKETQYF | TGTGCCACCAGTGACCTACAGGGGGCTAAAGAGACCCAGTACTTC
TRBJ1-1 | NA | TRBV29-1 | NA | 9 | CSVEEEAFF | TGCAGCGTTGAAGAGGAGGCTTTCTTT
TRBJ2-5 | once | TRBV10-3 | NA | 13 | CAIAQATQETQYF | TGTGCCATCGCGCAAGCGACTCAAGAGACCCAGTACTTC
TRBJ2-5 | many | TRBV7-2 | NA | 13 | CASSLTIQETQYF | TGTGCCAGCAGCTTAACAATCCAAGAGACCCAGTACTTC
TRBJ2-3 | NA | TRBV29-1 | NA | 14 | CSVRGTTSTDTQYF | TGCAGCGTTCGGGGAACCACTAGCACAGATACGCAGTATTTT